The 4 T cell receptor beta chains below come from one sample, sequenced in a study of blood T cell repertoires in COVID-19. TCRdb's table, derived via immunoSEQ multiplex PCR, lists solely in-frame clones and lacks some. The profile shows about 100,000 clones, roughly nine tenths of them singletons. Specimen: peripheral blood. All receptors derive from a man aged 50 to 59 with active COVID-19.

The CDR3 is CASSFPPVYGYTF. In nucleotides, the CDR3 is TGTGCCAGCAGTTTTCCTCCCGTCTATGGCTACACCTTC. This rearrangement joins TRBV12-3 or TRBV12-4 to TRBJ1-2; D call uncertain. V was clipped by 3 bases and J by 4 bases, with 9 bases between them. This CDR3 is 13 amino acids long.

The sample holds one count of this clone. V is TRBV25-1 and J is TRBJ2-3, with 7 bases fitting TRBD2. CDR3 length equals 16 residues. J gave up 1 base and V 2 bases, and 6 bases lay outside the gene matches. Germline V CDR1 and CDR2: MGHDK, SYGVNS. The CDR3 DNA reads TGTGCCAGCAGTGAAGGAGGCGGGAGACGCACAGATACGCAGTATTTT. It encodes CASSEGGGRRTDTQYF. The variable domain in full, with the rest retrieved from reference TRBV25-1 and TRBJ2-3, is EADIYQTPRYLVIGTGKKITLECSQTMGHDKMYWYQQDPGMELHLIHYSYGVNSTEKGDLSSESTVSRIRTEHFPLTLESARPSHTSQYLCASSEGGGRRTDTQYFGPGTRLTVL.

V gene TRBV19 combines with J gene TRBJ1-1; D is ambiguous. Germline V gene data show CDR1 as LNHDA and CDR2 as SQIVND (reference sequence). Trimming left V 5 bases short and J 7 bases short, with 11 bases between. The CDR3 runs 12 residues. The CDR3: CASSPRGFEAFF. CDR3 sequence (DNA): TGTGCCAGTAGTCCTCGAGGATTTGAAGCTTTCTTT.

This CDR3 reads CASSPSGGSYNEQFF. The CDR3 region has the DNA TGTGCCAGCAGCCCTAGCGGGGGGTCCTACAATGAGCAGTTCTTC. The V gene is TRBV3-1 (or the pseudogene TRBV3-2), the J gene TRBJ2-1; 11 bases are a match to TRBD2. Trimming cost V 4 bases and J 1 base; bases outside gene matches: 0. The CDR3 spans 15 residues. Germline V gene data show CDR1 as LGHDT and CDR2 as YNNKEL (reference sequence).